The clone carrying this T cell receptor beta chain was seen just once. The data stem from a study of T cell changes during pregnancy in multiple sclerosis. Assay: immunoSEQ multiplex PCR; the TCRdb copy retains only in-frame clones and omits some. This sample has 40,000 or so clones, with about 90% found just once. The CDR3 totals 15 residues. The germline gives CDR1 SEHNR, CDR2 FQNEAQ (reference sequence). V gave up 1 base and J gave up 7 bases, with 16 bases separating them. The J gene is TRBJ1-1, the V gene TRBV7-9, with D possibly TRBD1 on 6 matching bases. The clonotype was recovered from a female donor in good health, enrolled as a control in a pregnancy study. The sequenced sample was CD4+ T cells from peripheral blood mononuclear cells, obtained in the third trimester of pregnancy. The CDR3 region is CASSLGTDASNEAFF. The CDR3 DNA reads as TGTGCCAGCAGCTTAGGGACAGACGCCAGCAATGAAGCTTTCTTT.